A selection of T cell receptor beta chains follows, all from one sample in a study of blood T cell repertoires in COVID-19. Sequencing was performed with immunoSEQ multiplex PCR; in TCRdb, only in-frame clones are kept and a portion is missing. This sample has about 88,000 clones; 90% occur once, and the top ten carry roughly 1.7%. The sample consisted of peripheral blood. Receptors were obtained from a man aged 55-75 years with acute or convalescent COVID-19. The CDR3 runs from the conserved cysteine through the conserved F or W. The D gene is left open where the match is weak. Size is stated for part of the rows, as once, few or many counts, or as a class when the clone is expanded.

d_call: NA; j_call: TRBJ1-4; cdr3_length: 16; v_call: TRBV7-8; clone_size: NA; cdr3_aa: CASSPPPTGLNEKLFF; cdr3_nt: TGTGCCAGCAGCCCTCCCCCGACAGGTCTTAATGAAAAACTGTTTTTT
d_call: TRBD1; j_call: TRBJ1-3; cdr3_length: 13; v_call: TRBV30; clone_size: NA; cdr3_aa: CAWTADRGDTIYF; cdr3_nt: TGTGCCTGGACCGCGGACAGGGGGGACACCATATATTTT
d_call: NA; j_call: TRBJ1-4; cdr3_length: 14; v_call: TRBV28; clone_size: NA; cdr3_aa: CASSSTGSNEKLFF; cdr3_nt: TGTGCCAGCAGTTCTACAGGGTCTAATGAAAAACTGTTTTTT
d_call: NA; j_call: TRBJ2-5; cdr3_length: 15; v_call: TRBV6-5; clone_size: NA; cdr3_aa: CASSSRGPRGETQYF; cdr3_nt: TGTGCCAGCAGTTCCCGAGGCCCAAGGGGAGAGACCCAGTACTTC
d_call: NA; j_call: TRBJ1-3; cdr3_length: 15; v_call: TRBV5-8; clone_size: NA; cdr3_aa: CASSFETGSGNTIYF; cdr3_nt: TGTGCCAGCAGCTTCGAGACAGGCTCTGGAAACACCATATATTTT
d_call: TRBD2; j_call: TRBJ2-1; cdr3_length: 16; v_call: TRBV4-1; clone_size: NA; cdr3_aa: CASSQDALALGNEQFF; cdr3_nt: TGCGCCAGCAGCCAAGATGCACTAGCGTTGGGCAATGAGCAGTTCTTC
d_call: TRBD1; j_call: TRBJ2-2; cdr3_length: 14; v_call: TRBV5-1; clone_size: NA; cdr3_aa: CASSSPGQTGELFF; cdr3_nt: TGCGCCAGCAGCTCCCCGGGACAGACCGGGGAGCTGTTTTTT
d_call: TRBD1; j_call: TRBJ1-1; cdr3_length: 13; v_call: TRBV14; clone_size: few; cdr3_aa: CASSRQGNTEAFF; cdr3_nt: TGTGCCAGCAGTCGACAGGGGAACACTGAAGCTTTCTTT
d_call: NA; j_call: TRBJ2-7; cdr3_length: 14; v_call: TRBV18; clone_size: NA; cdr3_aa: CASSPQGYYEEQYF; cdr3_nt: TGTGCCAGCTCACCGCAGGGATACTACGAGGAGCAGTACTTC
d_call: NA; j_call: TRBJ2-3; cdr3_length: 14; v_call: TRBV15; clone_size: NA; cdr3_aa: CATSNRGITDTQYF; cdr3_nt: TGTGCCACCAGCAATCGAGGGATCACAGATACGCAGTATTTT
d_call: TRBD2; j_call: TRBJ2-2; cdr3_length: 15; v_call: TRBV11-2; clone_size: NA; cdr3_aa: CASSPGAGLTGELFF; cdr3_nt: TGTGCCAGCAGCCCCGGAGCGGGACTAACCGGGGAGCTGTTTTTT
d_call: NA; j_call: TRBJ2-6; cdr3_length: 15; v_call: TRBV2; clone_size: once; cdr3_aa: CASSELGSGANVLTF; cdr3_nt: TGTGCCAGCAGTGAACTTGGCTCAGGGGCCAACGTCCTGACTTTC
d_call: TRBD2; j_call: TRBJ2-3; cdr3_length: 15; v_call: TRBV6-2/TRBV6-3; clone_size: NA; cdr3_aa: CASSPLAGGTDTQYF; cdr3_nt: TGTGCCAGCAGCCCGCTAGCGGGAGGAACAGATACGCAGTATTTT
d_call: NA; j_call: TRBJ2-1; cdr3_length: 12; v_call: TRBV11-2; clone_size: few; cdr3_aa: CATLGVHNEQFF; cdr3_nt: TGTGCCACTCTAGGGGTGCACAATGAGCAGTTCTTC
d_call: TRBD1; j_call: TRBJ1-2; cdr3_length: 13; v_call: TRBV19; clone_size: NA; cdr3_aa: CASSQDRNYGYTF; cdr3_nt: TGTGCCAGTAGCCAGGACAGGAACTATGGCTACACCTTC
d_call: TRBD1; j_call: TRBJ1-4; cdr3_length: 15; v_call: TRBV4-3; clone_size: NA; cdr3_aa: CASSQVTGGGEKLFF; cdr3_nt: TGCGCCAGCAGCCAGGTGACAGGGGGCGGTGAAAAACTGTTTTTT
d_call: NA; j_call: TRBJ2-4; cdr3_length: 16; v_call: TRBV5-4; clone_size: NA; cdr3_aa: CASSRGGSQPKNIQYF; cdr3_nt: TGTGCCAGCAGCAGGGGGGGGTCGCAGCCAAAAAACATTCAGTACTTC
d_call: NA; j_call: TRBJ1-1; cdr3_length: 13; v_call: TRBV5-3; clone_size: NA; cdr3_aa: CARRPDSTTEAFF; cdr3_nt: TGTGCCAGAAGGCCTGACAGTACCACTGAAGCTTTCTTT
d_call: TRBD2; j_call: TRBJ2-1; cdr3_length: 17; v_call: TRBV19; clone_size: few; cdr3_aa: CASSPPLLAGIHNEQFF; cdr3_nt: TGTGCCAGTAGTCCCCCCCTCCTAGCGGGTATTCACAATGAGCAGTTCTTC
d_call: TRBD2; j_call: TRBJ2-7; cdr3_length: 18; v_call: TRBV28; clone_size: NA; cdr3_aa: CASSPLTSGRAVAYEQYF; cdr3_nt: TGTGCCAGCAGTCCCCTGACTAGCGGGAGGGCCGTGGCCTACGAGCAGTACTTC
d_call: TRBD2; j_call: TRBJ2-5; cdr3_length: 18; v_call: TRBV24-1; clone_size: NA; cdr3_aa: CATSDRDYHPLSPETQYF; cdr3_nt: TGTGCCACCAGTGATCGGGACTACCATCCTCTGTCCCCAGAGACCCAGTACTTC
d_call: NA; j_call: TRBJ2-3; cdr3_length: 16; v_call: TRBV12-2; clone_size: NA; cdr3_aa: CASRLATDSGLPTQYF; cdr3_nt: TGTGCAAGTCGCTTGGCTACCGATTCGGGACTGCCAACGCAGTATTTT
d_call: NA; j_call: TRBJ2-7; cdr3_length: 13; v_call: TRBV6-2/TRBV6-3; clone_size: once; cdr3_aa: CASSYLLSSGQYF; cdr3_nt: TGTGCCAGCAGTTACCTACTTTCGAGTGGGCAGTACTTC
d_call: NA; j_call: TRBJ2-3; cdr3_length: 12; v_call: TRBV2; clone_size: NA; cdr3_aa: CASSGRADTQYF; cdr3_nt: TGTGCCAGCAGTGGCAGGGCAGATACGCAGTATTTT
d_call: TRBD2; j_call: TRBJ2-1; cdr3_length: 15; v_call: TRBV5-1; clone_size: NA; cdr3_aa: CASSFLAGGQGEQFF; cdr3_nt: TGCGCCAGCAGCTTTCTAGCGGGAGGGCAAGGGGAGCAGTTCTTC
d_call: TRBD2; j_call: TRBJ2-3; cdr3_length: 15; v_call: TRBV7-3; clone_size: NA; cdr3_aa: CASSAPSGRTDTQYF; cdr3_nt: TGTGCCAGCAGCGCCCCTAGCGGGAGGACAGATACGCAGTATTTT
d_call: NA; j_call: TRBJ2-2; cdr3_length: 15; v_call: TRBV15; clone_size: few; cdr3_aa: CATSRDYSNTGELFF; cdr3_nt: TGTGCCACCAGCAGAGACTATTCGAACACCGGGGAGCTGTTTTTT
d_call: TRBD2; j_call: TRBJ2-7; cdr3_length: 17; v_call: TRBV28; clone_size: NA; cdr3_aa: CASSYGLAGGVYYEQYF; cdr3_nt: TGTGCCAGCAGTTATGGACTAGCGGGAGGAGTCTACTACGAGCAGTACTTC
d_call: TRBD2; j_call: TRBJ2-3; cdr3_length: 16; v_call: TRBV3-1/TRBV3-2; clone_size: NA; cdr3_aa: CASSPRWGGEGDTQYF; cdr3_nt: TGTGCCAGCAGCCCCCGGTGGGGGGGAGAGGGAGATACGCAGTATTTT
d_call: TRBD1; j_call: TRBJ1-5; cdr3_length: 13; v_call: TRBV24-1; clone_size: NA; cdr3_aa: CATRQGVDQPQHF; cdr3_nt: TGTGCCACGAGACAGGGGGTAGATCAGCCCCAGCATTTT
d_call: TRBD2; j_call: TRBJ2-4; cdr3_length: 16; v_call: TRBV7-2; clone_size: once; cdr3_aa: CASSLSGTSGREGQYF; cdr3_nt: TGTGCCAGCAGCTTATCAGGGACTAGCGGGAGGGAGGGTCAGTACTTC
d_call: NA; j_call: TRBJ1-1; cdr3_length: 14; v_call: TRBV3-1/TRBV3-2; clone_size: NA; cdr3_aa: CASSQGESGAEAFF; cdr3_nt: TGTGCCAGCAGCCAAGGGGAAAGCGGGGCTGAAGCTTTCTTT
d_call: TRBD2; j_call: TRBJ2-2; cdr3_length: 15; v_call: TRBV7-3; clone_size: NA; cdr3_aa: CASSPGSSGAGELFF; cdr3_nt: TGTGCCAGCAGCCCCGGGTCTAGCGGTGCCGGGGAGCTGTTTTTT
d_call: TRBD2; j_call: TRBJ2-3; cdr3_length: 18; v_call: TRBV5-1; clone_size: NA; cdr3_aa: CASTRYGGSIEIGDTQYF; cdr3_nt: TGCGCCAGCACGAGATACGGCGGGAGTATCGAAATTGGGGATACGCAGTATTTT
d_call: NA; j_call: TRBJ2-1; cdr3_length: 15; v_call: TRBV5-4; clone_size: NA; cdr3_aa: CASSTAGTEYNEQFF; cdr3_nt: TGTGCCAGCAGTACGGCCGGGACTGAATACAATGAGCAGTTCTTC
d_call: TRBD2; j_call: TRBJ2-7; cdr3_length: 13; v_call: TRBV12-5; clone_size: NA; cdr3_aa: CASSDWTSYEQYF; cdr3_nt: TGTGCTAGTAGCGACTGGACTAGCTACGAGCAGTACTTC
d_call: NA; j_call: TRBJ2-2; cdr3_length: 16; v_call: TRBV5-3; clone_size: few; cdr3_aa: CARSLWTATNTGELFF; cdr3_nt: TGTGCCAGAAGCTTATGGACAGCCACCAACACCGGGGAGCTGTTTTTT
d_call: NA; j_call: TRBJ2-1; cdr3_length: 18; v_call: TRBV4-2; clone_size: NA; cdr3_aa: CASSQGGGGGSSYNEQFF; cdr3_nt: TGTGCCAGCAGCCAAGGCGGGGGCGGCGGAAGCTCCTACAATGAGCAGTTCTTC
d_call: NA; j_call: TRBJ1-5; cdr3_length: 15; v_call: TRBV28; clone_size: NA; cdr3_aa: CASSLEGRFNQPQHF; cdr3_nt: TGTGCCAGCAGTTTGGAGGGACGTTTCAATCAGCCCCAGCATTTT
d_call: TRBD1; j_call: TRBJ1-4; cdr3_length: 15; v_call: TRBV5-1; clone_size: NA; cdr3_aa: CASSLGRQGTEKLFF; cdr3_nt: TGCGCCAGCAGCCTTGGGAGACAGGGGACTGAAAAACTGTTTTTT
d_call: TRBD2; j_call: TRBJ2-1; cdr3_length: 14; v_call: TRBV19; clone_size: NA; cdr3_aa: CASARTSASDEQFF; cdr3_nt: TGTGCCAGCGCCCGGACTAGCGCCTCGGATGAGCAGTTCTTC
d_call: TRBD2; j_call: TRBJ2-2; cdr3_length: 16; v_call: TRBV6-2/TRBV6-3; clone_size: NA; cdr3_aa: CASSLVAGGFTGELFF; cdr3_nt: TGTGCCAGCAGCCTCGTAGCGGGCGGTTTCACCGGGGAGCTGTTTTTT
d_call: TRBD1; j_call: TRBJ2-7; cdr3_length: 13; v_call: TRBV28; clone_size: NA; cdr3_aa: CASRGRTGGEQYF; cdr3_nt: TGTGCCAGCAGGGGCCGGACAGGGGGCGAGCAGTACTTC
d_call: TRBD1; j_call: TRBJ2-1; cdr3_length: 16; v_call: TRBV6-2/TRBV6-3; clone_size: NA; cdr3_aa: CASSNWGTGFSGEQFF; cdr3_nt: TGTGCCAGCAGCAACTGGGGGACAGGGTTTTCGGGTGAGCAGTTCTTC
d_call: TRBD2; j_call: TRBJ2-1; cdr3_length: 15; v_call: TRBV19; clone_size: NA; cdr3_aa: CASSILLAGSNEQFF; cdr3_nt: TGTGCCAGTAGTATCTTACTAGCGGGGTCCAATGAGCAGTTCTTC
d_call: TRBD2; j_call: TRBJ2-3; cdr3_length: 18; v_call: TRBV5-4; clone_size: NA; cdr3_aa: CASSLPIAGGPVTDTQYF; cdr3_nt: TGTGCCAGCAGCTTACCCATTGCGGGAGGGCCGGTCACAGATACGCAGTATTTT
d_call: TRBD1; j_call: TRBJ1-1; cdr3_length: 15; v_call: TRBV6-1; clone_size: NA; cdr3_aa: CASSDRTGGNTEAFF; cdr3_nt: TGTGCCAGCAGTGACAGGACAGGGGGAAACACTGAAGCTTTCTTT
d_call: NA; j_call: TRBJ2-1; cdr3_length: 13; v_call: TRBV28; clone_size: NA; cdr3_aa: CASSLEGGDEQFF; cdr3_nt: TGTGCCAGCAGTTTGGAGGGGGGGGATGAGCAGTTCTTC
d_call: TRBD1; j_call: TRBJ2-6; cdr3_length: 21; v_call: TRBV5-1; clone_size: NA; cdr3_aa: CASSSLRVGQGFLSGANVLTF; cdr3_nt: TGCGCCAGCAGCTCCCTTCGAGTGGGACAGGGGTTTTTGTCTGGGGCCAACGTCCTGACTTTC
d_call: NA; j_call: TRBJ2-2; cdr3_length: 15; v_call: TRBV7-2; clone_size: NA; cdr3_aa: CASSRGYANTGELFF; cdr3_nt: TGTGCCAGCAGTCGCGGGTACGCGAACACCGGGGAGCTGTTTTTT
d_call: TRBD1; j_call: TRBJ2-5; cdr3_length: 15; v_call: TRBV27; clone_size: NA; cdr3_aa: CASSPGTGGKETQYF; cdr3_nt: TGTGCCAGCAGTCCCGGGACAGGGGGGAAAGAGACCCAGTACTTC
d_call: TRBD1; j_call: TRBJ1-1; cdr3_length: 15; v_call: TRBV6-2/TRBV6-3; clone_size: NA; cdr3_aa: CASSYSRQGNTEAFF; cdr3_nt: TGTGCCAGCAGTTACTCGAGACAGGGGAACACTGAAGCTTTCTTT
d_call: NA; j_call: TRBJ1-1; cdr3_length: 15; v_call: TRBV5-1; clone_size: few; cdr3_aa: CASSSNPGQNTEAFF; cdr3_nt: TGCGCCAGCAGCTCCAATCCGGGACAGAACACTGAAGCTTTCTTT
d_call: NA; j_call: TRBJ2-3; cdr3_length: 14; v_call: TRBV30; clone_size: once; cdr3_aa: CAWRSSGVTDTQYF; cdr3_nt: TGTGCCTGGAGGAGTAGCGGAGTCACAGATACGCAGTATTTT
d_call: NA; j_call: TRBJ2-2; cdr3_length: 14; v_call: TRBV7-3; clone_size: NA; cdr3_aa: CASSPTTEAGELFF; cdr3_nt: TGTGCCAGCAGCCCCACAACGGAGGCCGGGGAGCTGTTTTTT
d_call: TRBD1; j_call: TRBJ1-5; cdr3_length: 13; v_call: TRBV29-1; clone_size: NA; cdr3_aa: CSAGQAAGQPQHF; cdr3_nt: TGCAGCGCGGGACAGGCCGCTGGTCAGCCCCAGCATTTT
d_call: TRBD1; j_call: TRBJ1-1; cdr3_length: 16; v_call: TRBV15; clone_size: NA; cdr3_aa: CATSPTDRGIGTEAFF; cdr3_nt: TGTGCCACCAGCCCGACGGACAGGGGGATTGGCACTGAAGCTTTCTTT
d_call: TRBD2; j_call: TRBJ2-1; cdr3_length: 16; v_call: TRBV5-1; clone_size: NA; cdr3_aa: CASSLETSGTYNEQFF; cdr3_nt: TGCGCCAGCAGCTTGGAGACTAGCGGGACTTACAATGAGCAGTTCTTC
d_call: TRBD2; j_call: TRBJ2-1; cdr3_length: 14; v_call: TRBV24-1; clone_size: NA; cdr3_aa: CATSDPGTRVEQFF; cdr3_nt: TGTGCCACCAGTGATCCCGGGACTAGGGTTGAGCAGTTCTTC
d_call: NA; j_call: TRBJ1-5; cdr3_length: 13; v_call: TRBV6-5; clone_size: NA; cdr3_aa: CASSSDKNQPQHF; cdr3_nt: TGTGCCAGCAGCTCGGACAAGAATCAGCCCCAGCATTTT